This TCR beta chain derives from a study of T-cell reconstitution after alpha-beta-depleted transplantation in children. Whole-study findings and limits: The authors attributed T-cell counts and diversity one year after transplant mostly to newly produced T cells.

Turning to this clonotype: What it binds is not known.

As it was prepared, the TCRbeta library received unique molecular identifiers. TCRdb reprocessed the PCR reads via MiXCR and lists one record per CDR3 protein. The sample holds 250,000 to 300,000 distinct CDR3 sequences; 6.5% to 9% are singletons and the top ten take approximately 8.2%. The source material was peripheral blood, sampled 360 days after TCRalphabeta/CD19-depleted stem cell transplant. The sequence came from a female patient under 10 years old who had a stem cell transplant for Fanconi anemia, so the T cells may come from the graft donor.

The CDR3 protein is CASSRQGLQETQYF. DNA for the CDR3: TGTGCCAGCTCACGACAGGGTCTACAAGAGACCCAGTACTTC. The gene calls are TRBV18 and TRBJ2-5, with 7 bases that match TRBD1. Trimming took 4 bases from V and 2 from J; bases not matched to a gene: 4. Germline V gene sequence: CDR1 KGHSH, CDR2 LQKENI. This CDR3 comprises 14 residues.